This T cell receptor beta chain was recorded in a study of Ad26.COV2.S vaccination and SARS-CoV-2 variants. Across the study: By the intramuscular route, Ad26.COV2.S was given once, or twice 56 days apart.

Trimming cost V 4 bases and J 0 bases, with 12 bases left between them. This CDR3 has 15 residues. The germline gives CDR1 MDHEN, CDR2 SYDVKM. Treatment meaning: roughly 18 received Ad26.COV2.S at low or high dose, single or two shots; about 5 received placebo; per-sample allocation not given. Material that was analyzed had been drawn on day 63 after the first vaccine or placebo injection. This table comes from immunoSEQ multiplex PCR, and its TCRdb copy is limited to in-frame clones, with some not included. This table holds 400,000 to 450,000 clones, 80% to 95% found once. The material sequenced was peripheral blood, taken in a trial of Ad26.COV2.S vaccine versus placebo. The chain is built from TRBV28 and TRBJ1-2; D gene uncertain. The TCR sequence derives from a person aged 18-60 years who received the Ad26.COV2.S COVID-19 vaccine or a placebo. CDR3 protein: CASSWETRPNYGYTF. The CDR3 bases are TGTGCCAGCAGTTGGGAAACGCGCCCTAACTATGGCTACACCTTC.